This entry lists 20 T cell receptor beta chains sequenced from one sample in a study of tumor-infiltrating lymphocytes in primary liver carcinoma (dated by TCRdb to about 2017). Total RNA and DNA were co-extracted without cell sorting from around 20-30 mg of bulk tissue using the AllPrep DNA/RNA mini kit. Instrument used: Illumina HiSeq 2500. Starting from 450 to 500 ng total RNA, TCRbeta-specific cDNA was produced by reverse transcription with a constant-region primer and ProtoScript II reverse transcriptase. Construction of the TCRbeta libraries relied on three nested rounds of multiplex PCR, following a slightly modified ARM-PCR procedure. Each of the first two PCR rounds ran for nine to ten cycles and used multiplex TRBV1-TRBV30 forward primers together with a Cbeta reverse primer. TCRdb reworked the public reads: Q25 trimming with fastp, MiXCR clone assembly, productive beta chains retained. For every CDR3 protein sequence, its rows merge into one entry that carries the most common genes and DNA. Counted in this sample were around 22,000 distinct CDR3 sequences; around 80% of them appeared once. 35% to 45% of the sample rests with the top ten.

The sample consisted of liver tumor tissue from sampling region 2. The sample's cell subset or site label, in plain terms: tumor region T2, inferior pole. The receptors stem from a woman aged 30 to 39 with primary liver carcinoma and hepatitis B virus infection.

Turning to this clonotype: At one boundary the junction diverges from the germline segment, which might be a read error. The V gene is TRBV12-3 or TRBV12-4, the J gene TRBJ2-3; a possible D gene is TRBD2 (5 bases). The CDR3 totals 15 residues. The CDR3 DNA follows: TGTGCCATCAGTTTTCGCCCTCCTAGCATAGATACGCAGTATTTT. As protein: CAISFRPPSIDTQYF.

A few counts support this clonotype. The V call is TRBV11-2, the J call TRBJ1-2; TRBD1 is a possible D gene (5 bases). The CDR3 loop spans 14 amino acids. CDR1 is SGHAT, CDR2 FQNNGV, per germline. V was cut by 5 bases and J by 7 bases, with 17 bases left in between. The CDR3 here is CASSPGGTVVGYTF. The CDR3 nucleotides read TGTGCCAGCAGCCCCGGGGGTACAGTCGTTGGCTACACCTTC.

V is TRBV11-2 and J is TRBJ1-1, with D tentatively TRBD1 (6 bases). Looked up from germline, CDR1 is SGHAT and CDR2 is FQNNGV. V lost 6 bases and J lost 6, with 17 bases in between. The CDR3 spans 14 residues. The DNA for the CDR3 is TGTGCCAGCAGATATGCGAGGGGGAGGGCTGAAGCTTTCTTT. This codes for CASRYARGRAEAFF. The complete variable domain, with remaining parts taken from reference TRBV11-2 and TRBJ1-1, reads EAGVAQSPRYKIIEKRQSVAFWCNPISGHATLYWYQQILGQGPKLLIQFQNNGVVDDSQLPKDRFSAERLKGVDSTLKIQPAKLEDSAVYLCASRYARGRAEAFFGQGTRLTVV.

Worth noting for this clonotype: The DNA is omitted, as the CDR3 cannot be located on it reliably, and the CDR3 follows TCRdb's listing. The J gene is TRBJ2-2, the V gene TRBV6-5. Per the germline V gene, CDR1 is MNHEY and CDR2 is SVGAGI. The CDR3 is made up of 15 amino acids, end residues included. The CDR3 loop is CAAVLSTVRPGSCFF.

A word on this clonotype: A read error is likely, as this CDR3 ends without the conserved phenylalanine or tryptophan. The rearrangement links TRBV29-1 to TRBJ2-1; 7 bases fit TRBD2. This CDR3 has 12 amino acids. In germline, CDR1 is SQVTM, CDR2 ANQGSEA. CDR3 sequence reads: CSALRDYNEQFL. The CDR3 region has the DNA TGCAGCGCCCTTAGGGACTACAACGAGCAGTTCCTC.

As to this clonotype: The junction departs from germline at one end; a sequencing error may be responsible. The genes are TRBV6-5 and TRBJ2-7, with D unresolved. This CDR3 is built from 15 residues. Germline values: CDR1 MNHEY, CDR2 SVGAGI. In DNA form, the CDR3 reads TGTGCCAGCAGTTACAAGGATAGCAGCCCCTATGAGCAGTACTTC. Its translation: CASSYKDSSPYEQYF.

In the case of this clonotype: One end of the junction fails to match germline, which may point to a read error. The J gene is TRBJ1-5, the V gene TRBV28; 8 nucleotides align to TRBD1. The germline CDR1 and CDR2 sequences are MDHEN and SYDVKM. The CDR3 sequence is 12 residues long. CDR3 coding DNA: TGTGTCAATAGTGTCTCCGGGACAGGCCAGCTTTTT. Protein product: CVNSVSGTGQLF.

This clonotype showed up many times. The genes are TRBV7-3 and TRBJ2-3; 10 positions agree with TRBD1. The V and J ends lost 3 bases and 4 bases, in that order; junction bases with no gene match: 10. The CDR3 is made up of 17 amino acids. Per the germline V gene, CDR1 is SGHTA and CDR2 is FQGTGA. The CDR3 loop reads CASSFNGGGQGADTQYF. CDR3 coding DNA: TGTGCCAGCAGCTTCAATGGGGGAGGACAGGGGGCAGATACGCAGTATTTT.

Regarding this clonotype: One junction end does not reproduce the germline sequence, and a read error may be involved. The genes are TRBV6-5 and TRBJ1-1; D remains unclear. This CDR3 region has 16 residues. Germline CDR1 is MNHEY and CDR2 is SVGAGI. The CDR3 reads CASSYGSSGRGTDAFF. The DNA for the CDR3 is TGCGCCAGCAGTTACGGGAGCAGCGGAAGAGGAACTGATGCTTTCTTT.

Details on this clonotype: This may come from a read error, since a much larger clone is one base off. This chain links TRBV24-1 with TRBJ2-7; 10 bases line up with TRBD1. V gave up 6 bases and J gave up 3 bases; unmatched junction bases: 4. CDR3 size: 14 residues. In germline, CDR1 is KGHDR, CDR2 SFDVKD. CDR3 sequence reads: CATSRGQGCYEQYF. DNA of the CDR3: TGTGCCACCAGTCGGGGACAGGGGTGCTACGAGCAGTACTTC.

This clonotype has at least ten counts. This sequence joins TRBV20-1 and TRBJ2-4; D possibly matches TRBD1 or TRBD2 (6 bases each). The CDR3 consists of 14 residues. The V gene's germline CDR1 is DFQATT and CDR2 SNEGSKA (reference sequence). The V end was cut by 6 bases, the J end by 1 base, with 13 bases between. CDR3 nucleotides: TGCAGTGCCGAGGGGGGCGCTGCCAAAAACATTCAGTACTTC. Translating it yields CSAEGGAAKNIQYF.

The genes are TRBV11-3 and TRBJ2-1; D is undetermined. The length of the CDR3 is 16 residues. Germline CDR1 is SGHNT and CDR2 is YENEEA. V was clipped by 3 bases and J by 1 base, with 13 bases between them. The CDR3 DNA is TGTGCCAGCAGCTTTCTAACGAATATATCCTACAATGAGCAGTTCTTC. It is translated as CASSFLTNISYNEQFF.

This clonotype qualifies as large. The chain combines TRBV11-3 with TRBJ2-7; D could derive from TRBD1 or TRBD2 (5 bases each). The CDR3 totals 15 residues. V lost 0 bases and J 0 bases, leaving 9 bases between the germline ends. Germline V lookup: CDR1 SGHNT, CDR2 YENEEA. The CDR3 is CASSLDRDLSYEQYF. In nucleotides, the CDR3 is TGTGCCAGCAGCTTAGACCGGGACCTCTCCTACGAGCAGTACTTC.

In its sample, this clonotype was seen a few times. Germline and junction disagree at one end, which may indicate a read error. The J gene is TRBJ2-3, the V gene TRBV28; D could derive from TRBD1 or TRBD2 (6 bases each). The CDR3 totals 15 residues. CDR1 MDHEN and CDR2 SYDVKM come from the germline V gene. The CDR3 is CASSLGGFHTETQYF. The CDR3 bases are TGCGCCAGCAGTTTAGGGGGGTTCCACACAGAAACGCAGTATTTT.

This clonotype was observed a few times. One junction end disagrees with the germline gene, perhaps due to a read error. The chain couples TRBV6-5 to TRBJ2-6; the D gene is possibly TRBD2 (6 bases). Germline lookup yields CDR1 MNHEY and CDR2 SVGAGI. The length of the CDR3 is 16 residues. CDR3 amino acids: CASSYSPGAGTNVPSF. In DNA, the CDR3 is TGTGCCAGCAGCTACTCCCCGGGAGCTGGGACCAACGTCCCGAGTTTC.

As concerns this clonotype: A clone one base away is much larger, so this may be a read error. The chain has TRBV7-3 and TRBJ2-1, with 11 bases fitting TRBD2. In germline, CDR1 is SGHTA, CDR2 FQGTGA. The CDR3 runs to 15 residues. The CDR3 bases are TGTGCCAGCAGCTTGACTAGCGGGACGAACAATGAGCTGATCTTC. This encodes CASSLTSGTNNELIF. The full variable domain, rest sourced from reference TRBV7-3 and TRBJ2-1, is GAGVSQTPSNKVTEKGKYVELRCDPISGHTALYWYRQSLGQGPEFLIYFQGTGAADDSGLPNDRFFAVRPEGSVSTLKIQRTERGDSAVYLCASSLTSGTNNELIFGPGTRLTVL.

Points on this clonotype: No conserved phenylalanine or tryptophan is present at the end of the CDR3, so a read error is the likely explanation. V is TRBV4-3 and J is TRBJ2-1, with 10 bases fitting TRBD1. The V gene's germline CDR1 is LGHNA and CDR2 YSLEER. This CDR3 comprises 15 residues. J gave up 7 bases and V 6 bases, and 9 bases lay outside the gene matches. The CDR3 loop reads CASRSRDRGFNEQFY. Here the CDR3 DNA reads TGCGCCAGCAGAAGCAGGGACAGGGGTTTTAATGAGCAGTTCTAC.

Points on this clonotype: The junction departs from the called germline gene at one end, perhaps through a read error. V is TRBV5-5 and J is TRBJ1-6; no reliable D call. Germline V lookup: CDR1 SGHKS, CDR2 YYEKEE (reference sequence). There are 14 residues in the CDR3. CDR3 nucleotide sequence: TGTGCCAGCAGCTTGGACGTCAATAATTCACCCTTCCGCTTT. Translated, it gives CASSLDVNNSPFRF.

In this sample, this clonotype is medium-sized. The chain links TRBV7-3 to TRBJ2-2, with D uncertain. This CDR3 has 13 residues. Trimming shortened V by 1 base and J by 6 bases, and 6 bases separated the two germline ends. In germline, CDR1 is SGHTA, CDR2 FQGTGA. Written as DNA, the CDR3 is TGTGCCAGCAGCTTAATAGGTCCCGGGGAGCTGTTTTTT. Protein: CASSLIGPGELFF.

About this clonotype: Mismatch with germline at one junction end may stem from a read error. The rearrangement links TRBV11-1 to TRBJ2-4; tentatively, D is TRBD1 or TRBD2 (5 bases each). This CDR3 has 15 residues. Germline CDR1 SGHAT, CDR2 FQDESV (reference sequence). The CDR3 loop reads CASSLVGTGYGIQYF. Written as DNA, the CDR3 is TGTGCCAGTAGCTTAGTCGGGACGGGTTATGGCATTCAGTACTTC.